The rows below give T cell receptor beta chains drawn from one sample of a study of blood T cell repertoires in COVID-19. The method was immunoSEQ multiplex PCR; TCRdb's version includes in-frame clones alone and lacks a portion of them. The table includes 95,000 to 150,000 clones, over 75% detected once. Sequencing was performed on peripheral blood. The receptors were sampled from a man in his sixties with active or convalescent COVID-19. The CDR3 runs from the conserved cysteine through the conserved F or W. A D gene is named only where the DNA matches it firmly. Some rows have no size entry. The others give once, few or many, or a class for an expanded clone.

abundance,d_gene,j_gene,v_gene,CDR3nt,CDR3aa
-,TRBD2,TRBJ2-7,TRBV11-2,TGTGCCAGCAGCGCCGGGACTAGCGGGGCCTACGAGCAGTACTTC,CASSAGTSGAYEQYF
-,-,TRBJ2-7,TRBV6-2/TRBV6-3,TGTGCCAGCAGTTACGGGCCACCAGAGCAGTACTTC,CASSYGPPEQYF
-,-,TRBJ1-2,TRBV19,TGTGCCAGTAGCCCCGACTCGACCAAGGGGTATGGCTACACCTTC,CASSPDSTKGYGYTF
-,TRBD1,TRBJ1-1,TRBV7-9,TGTGCCAGCAGCTTAGTCTCGACAGGGGTGTACACTGAAGCTTTCTTT,CASSLVSTGVYTEAFF
few,-,TRBJ1-2,TRBV7-9,TGTGCCAGCAGCTTAATATATCGAGAAACTGGCTACACCTTC,CASSLIYRETGYTF
-,-,TRBJ1-6,TRBV28,TGTGCCAGCAGTCAACTAGCGGGGGTTGTCCCCCTCCACTTT,CASSQLAGVVPLHF
-,-,TRBJ2-7,TRBV9,TGTGCCAGCAGCGTAGAGGCGGGATTAGGCTACGAGCAGTACTTC,CASSVEAGLGYEQYF
-,-,TRBJ1-3,TRBV11-3,TGTGCCAGCAGCTTGGGAGCCTCCTCTGGAAACACCATATATTTT,CASSLGASSGNTIYF
-,-,TRBJ2-2,TRBV7-2,TGTGCCAGCAGCCCCAACAGGGTTAAGAACACCGGGGAGCTGTTTTTT,CASSPNRVKNTGELFF
-,-,TRBJ2-7,TRBV19,TGTGCCAGTAGTATCGGCCTGAGCGCCTACGAGCAGTACTTC,CASSIGLSAYEQYF
-,TRBD1,TRBJ1-1,TRBV10-3,TGTGCCATCAGTAGGATACAGGGGGCGATTGAAGCTTTCTTT,CAISRIQGAIEAFF
-,TRBD2,TRBJ2-3,TRBV6-5,TGTGCCAGCAGTTCAACCCTACTAGCGGTGGCAGATACGCAGTATTTT,CASSSTLLAVADTQYF
-,-,TRBJ2-7,TRBV7-8,TGTGCCAGCAGCCCTGGCGGACATGTCGCCTACGAGCAGTACTTC,CASSPGGHVAYEQYF
-,-,TRBJ2-2,TRBV5-4,TGTGCCAGCAGCTTGACGGGAGCCGGGGAGCTGTTTTTT,CASSLTGAGELFF
-,-,TRBJ2-3,TRBV6-4,TGTGCCAGCTCCTTGGGTGCGGCCTCCACAGATACGCAGTATTTT,CASSLGAASTDTQYF
-,TRBD1,TRBJ2-5,TRBV28,TGTGCCAGCAGACCAAGGGACAGGGGGTCCCAAAAGTACTTC,CASRPRDRGSQKYF
few,-,TRBJ2-7,TRBV3-1/TRBV3-2,TGTGCCAGCAGCCAAGGTCGGACAGCCATCCGGTACTTC,CASSQGRTAIRYF
many,TRBD2,TRBJ2-5,TRBV6-2/TRBV6-3,TGTGCCAGCAGTTACGCCCGACTAGCGAAAGAGACCCAGTACTTC,CASSYARLAKETQYF
-,-,TRBJ1-1,TRBV10-3,TGTGCCATCAGTGAGACTACAGGGCTGGGCACTGAAGCTTTCTTT,CAISETTGLGTEAFF
few,TRBD2,TRBJ2-7,TRBV14,TGTGCCAGCAGCCTCCTAGCGGGAGGTGCCTACGAGCAGTACTTC,CASSLLAGGAYEQYF
-,-,TRBJ1-5,TRBV7-5,TGTGTCAGAAGCTTAGGGTGGACAGGAGGTCAGCCCCAGCATTTT,CVRSLGWTGGQPQHF
-,-,TRBJ2-1,TRBV7-2,TGTGCCAGCAGCTTAACAGAGAAGCAGTTCTTC,CASSLTEKQFF
-,-,TRBJ1-5,TRBV14,TGTGCCAGCAGCCCATGTTCATTCCTGGACGGACTCTTGGGCAATCAGCCCCAGCATTTT,CASSPCSFLDGLLGNQPQHF
-,-,TRBJ2-1,TRBV28,TGTGCCAGCATTCCCCCAGGGTATGAGCAGTTCTTC,CASIPPGYEQFF
-,-,TRBJ1-2,TRBV6-6,TGTGCCAGCAGTTACTCGTACCCCGCGGATGGCTACACCTTC,CASSYSYPADGYTF
-,-,TRBJ1-4,TRBV12-3/TRBV12-4,TGTGCCAGCAGTTTAAAGGCGGGTTCGGAACTGTTTTTT,CASSLKAGSELFF
-,-,TRBJ1-5,TRBV2,TGTGCCAGCAGTGAAAGGTCAGGGCGAGGTCAGCCCCAGCATTTT,CASSERSGRGQPQHF
-,-,TRBJ2-5,TRBV2,TGTGCCAGCAGCCGAGCAAGCGGGTCCGGTGAGACCCAGTACTTC,CASSRASGSGETQYF
-,TRBD1,TRBJ1-2,TRBV28,TGTGCCGGTTCGGGACAGCCGTCAAACTATGGCTACACCTTC,CAGSGQPSNYGYTF
few,-,TRBJ2-7,TRBV7-9,TGTGCCAGCAGCTTAAGGGGTCCCTCGTCCTACGAGCAGTACTTC,CASSLRGPSSYEQYF
few,-,TRBJ2-7,TRBV28,TGTGCCAGCAGAGAGAGGGCTCCTTCCTACGAGCAGTACTTC,CASRERAPSYEQYF
-,TRBD2,TRBJ2-3,TRBV6-2/TRBV6-3,TGTGCCAGCAGTTTTTTACCGGGACTAGCGGGATCACGGACAGATACGCAGTATTTT,CASSFLPGLAGSRTDTQYF
few,-,TRBJ1-5,TRBV5-5,TGTGCCAGCAGCCCTCAATTCGTTGGCCAGCCCCAGCATTTT,CASSPQFVGQPQHF
-,-,TRBJ2-4,TRBV7-2,TGTGCCAGCAGCTCCGGACAAGCAAACATTCAGTACTTC,CASSSGQANIQYF
-,TRBD2,TRBJ2-7,TRBV30,TGTGCCTGGAGACTAGCGGGGGATTACTACGAGCAGTACTTC,CAWRLAGDYYEQYF
-,-,TRBJ2-7,TRBV28,TGTGCCAGCAATGGGCGGGTTTACGAGCAGTACTTC,CASNGRVYEQYF
-,TRBD1,TRBJ2-2,TRBV7-6,TGTGCCAGCAGCCCCCCGCCGGGACAGGTGAACACCGGGGAGCTGTTTTTT,CASSPPPGQVNTGELFF
once,-,TRBJ1-1,TRBV3-1/TRBV3-2,TGTGCCAGCAGCCAAGATTTAACTGAAGCTTTCTTT,CASSQDLTEAFF
-,-,TRBJ1-5,TRBV7-8,TGTGCCAGCAGCTCCCTCCTAGGACAGAGCAATCAGCCCCAGCATTTT,CASSSLLGQSNQPQHF
-,-,TRBJ2-5,TRBV24-1,TGTGCCACCAGTGATTCCGGGACTCACGGAGGGACCCAGTACTTC,CATSDSGTHGGTQYF
-,-,TRBJ2-7,TRBV19,TGTGCCAGTAGTATAGGAGGCAATGAATTTTACGAGCAGTACTTC,CASSIGGNEFYEQYF
-,TRBD1,TRBJ1-1,TRBV25-1,TGTGCCAGCAGGGAGGGGGCGCGGAACACTGAAGCTTTCTTT,CASREGARNTEAFF
many,TRBD2,TRBJ2-2,TRBV25-1,TGTGCCAGCAGTGATGGAGCGGGGGCGAACACCGGGGAGCTGTTTTTT,CASSDGAGANTGELFF
-,TRBD1,TRBJ1-5,TRBV19,TGTGCCACCCTGGACAGGGGGAATCAGCCCCAGCATTTT,CATLDRGNQPQHF
-,-,TRBJ2-7,TRBV2,TGTGCCAGCGGAGAGGACGAGCAGTACTTC,CASGEDEQYF
few,-,TRBJ2-1,TRBV10-1,TGCGCCAGCAGTGAGTTACAGAGACAGAGGAACAATGAGCAGTTCTTC,CASSELQRQRNNEQFF
-,TRBD1,TRBJ1-2,TRBV19,TGTGCCAGTAGTATATCGGGACAGGGAGGCTATGGCTACACCTTC,CASSISGQGGYGYTF
many,TRBD1,TRBJ2-1,TRBV10-3,TGTGCCATCAGCGACAGGACAGGGGGCAATGAGCAGTTCTTC,CAISDRTGGNEQFF
-,-,TRBJ2-1,TRBV7-2,TGTGCCAGCAGCCCTGCCGGGTCAGGGGGGTTTGGGGAGCAGTTCTTC,CASSPAGSGGFGEQFF
few,-,TRBJ1-1,TRBV27,TGTGCCAGCAGTTGGGGCTGGAACACTGAAGCTTTCTTT,CASSWGWNTEAFF
-,-,TRBJ2-7,TRBV10-2,TGCGCCAGCAGTTCTAGCGAATACTACGAGCAGTACTTC,CASSSSEYYEQYF
-,-,TRBJ1-2,TRBV9,TGTGCCAGCAGTCATCCGGGGGGCGCTTCTAACTATGGCTACACCTTC,CASSHPGGASNYGYTF
-,TRBD2,TRBJ2-1,TRBV30,TGTGCCTTCACGAGGGGAGGGCCTTACAATGAGCAGTTCTTC,CAFTRGGPYNEQFF
-,-,TRBJ1-2,TRBV5-6,TGTGCCAGCAGCTTGGACTGGACAGCCCCAAGGGGCTACACCTTC,CASSLDWTAPRGYTF
few,TRBD2,TRBJ2-5,TRBV9,TGTGCCAGCAGCCCCGGACTAGCGGGAAAAGAGACCCAGTACTTC,CASSPGLAGKETQYF
-,-,TRBJ1-3,TRBV7-2,TGTGCCAGCAGGTTTTCGGGCAGGGACTCTGGAAACACCATATATTTT,CASRFSGRDSGNTIYF
-,TRBD1,TRBJ1-3,TRBV7-8,TGTGCCAGCAGCTTAGCCCGTAGGTTTCAGGGGGCTGGAAACACCATATATTTT,CASSLARRFQGAGNTIYF